This T cell receptor beta chain was obtained from a study of blood T cells in healthy people across ages. About the study: For every two T cells, template switching captured about one barcoded beta molecule.

Sample-barcoded 5' priming and a J-beta primer mix drove a second PCR of 7 to 11 cycles. Tags on each cDNA molecule came from a template-switch adaptor with 12 random nucleotides. TCRdb used MiXCR to reprocess the 5' RACE reads, holding one entry per CDR3 protein. The sample lists 800,000 to 1,000,000 distinct CDR3 sequences; about 48% were seen once. Whenever a sample was processed, at least 6 million PBMCs were isolated. Germline V gives CDR1 SGHDT, CDR2 YYEEEE. Trimming cost V 4 bases and J 5 bases, with 10 bases left between them. This CDR3 has 14 amino acids. This TCR was recovered from a man under 40 in good health. The chain uses TRBV5-6 and TRBJ1-6; the D is unclear. Source material: blood. The CDR3, as DNA: TGTGCCAGCAGCGGAATAACCCATAATTCACCCCTCCACTTT. Residues: CASSGITHNSPLHF. Full variable domain (remainder filled in from reference TRBV5-6 and TRBJ1-6): DAGVTQSPTHLIKTRGQQVTLRCSPKSGHDTVSWYQQALGQGPQFIFQYYEEEERQRGNFPDRFSGHQFPNYSSELNVNALLLGDSALYLCASSGITHNSPLHFGNGTRLTVT.